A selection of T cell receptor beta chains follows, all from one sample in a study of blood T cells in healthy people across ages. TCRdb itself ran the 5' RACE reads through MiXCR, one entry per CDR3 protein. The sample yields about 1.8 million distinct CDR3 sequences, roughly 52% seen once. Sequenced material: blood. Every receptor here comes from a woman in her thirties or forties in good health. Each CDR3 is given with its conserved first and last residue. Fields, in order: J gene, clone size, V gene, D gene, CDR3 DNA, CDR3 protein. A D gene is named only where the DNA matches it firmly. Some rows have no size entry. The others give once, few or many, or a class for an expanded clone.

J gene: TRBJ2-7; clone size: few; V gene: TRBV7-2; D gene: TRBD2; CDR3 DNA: TGTGCCAGCAGCCAATTAGCGGGGAGGGAGCAGTACTTC; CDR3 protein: CASSQLAGREQYF
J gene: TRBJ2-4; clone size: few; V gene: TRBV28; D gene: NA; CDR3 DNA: TGTGCCAGCAGCTCCGCAGGAGAGAGGACAGCCAAAAACATTCAGTACTTC; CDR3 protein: CASSSAGERTAKNIQYF
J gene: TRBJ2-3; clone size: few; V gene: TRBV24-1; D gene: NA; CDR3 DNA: TGTGCCACCAGTGACCTAAGGAAGGGACCGACATTCACAGATACGCAGTATTTT; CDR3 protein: CATSDLRKGPTFTDTQYF
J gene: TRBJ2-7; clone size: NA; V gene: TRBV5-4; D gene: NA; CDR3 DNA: TGTGCCAGCAGCTTGGGCCAGGATACAACCACCTACGAGCAGTACTTC; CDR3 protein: CASSLGQDTTTYEQYF
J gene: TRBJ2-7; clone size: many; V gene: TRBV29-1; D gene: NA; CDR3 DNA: TGCAGCGTTGAATCACTCCCCTCTGGGGGAGCGCGGCAGTACTTC; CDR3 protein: CSVESLPSGGARQYF
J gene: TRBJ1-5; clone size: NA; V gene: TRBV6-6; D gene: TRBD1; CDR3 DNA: TGTGCCAGCAGTTATCAGGGGGGGGTTCAGCCCCAGCATTTT; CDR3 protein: CASSYQGGVQPQHF
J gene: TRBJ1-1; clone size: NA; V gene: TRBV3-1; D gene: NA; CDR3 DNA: TGTGCCAGCAGCCAAGATGTTAGGGGAATGTTCATGGACACTGAAGCTTTCTTT; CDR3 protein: CASSQDVRGMFMDTEAFF
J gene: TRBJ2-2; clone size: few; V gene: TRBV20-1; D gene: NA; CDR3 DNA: TGCAGTGCTAGAGTTAGACCGAACACCGGGGAGCTGTTTTTT; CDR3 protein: CSARVRPNTGELFF
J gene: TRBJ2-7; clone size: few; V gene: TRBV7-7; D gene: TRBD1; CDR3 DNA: TGTGCTAGCAGTACGGGGACAGGGGCCTCCTACGAGCAGTACTTC; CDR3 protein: CASSTGTGASYEQYF
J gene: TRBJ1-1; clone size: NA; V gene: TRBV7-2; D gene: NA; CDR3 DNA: TGTGCCAGCAGCTTGAAAGGGTGGGGGAATTTTGAAGCTTTCTTT; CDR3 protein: CASSLKGWGNFEAFF
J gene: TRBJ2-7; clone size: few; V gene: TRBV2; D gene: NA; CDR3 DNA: TGTGCCAGCAGTGAACGGGTTGGGGGTTCCTACGAGCAGTACTTC; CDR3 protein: CASSERVGGSYEQYF
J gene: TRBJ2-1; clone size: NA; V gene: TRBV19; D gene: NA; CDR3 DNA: TGTGCCAGTAACCCACGGAGTGGGGGAAGAGGGGACAATGAGCAGTTCTTC; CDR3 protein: CASNPRSGGRGDNEQFF
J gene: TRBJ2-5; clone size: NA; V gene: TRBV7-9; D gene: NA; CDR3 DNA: TGTGCCAGCAGCTACGGACAATATGAAGAGACCCAGTACTTC; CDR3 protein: CASSYGQYEETQYF
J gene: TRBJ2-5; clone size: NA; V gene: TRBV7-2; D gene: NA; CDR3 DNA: TGTGCCAGCAGCTTATCGCCCAGGGGTGGAGAGACCCAGTACTTC; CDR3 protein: CASSLSPRGGETQYF
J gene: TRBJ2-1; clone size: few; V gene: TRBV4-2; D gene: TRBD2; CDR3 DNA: TGTGCCAGCAGCCATGGGACTAGCGGGGACAATGAGCAGTTCTTC; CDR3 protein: CASSHGTSGDNEQFF
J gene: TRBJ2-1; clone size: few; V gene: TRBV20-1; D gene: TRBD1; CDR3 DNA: TGCAGTGCTGGCTCCACAGGGGGCCTGTTGATCAATGAGCAGTTCTTC; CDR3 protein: CSAGSTGGLLINEQFF
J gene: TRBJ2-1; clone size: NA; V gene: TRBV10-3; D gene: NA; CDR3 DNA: TGTGCTGTGGCGCCCCCGGGCCGTGAGCAGTTCTTC; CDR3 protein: CAVAPPGREQFF
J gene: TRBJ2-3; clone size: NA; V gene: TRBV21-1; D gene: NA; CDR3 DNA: TGTGCCAGCAGCAAAGTCCCTTTGGACAGGATCACAGATACGCAGTATTTT; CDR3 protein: CASSKVPLDRITDTQYF
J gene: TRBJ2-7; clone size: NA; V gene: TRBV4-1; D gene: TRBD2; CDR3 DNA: TGCGCCAGCAGCCAACAACCCGTGGACCAAGCGGGAACCCAGTACTTC; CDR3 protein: CASSQQPVDQAGTQYF